The 30 T cell receptor beta chains presented below share a single source sample, sequenced in a study of beta chain features in type 1 diabetes. Points from the study as a whole: Shorter TCRB CDR3s, moderately but significantly so, marked every one of the four CD4+ subsets in Type 1 diabetes patients.

Investigators reverse transcribed all isolated RNA, so they sequenced expressed TCRB transcripts. Assay used: immunoSEQ multiplex PCR; TCRdb lists only in-frame clones, some missing. In the table there are hundreds of thousands of clones, 13% of which are singletons. No antigen has been identified for these receptors. The sample was naive CD4+ T cells from blood. These receptors all come from a man aged 18 to 35 with type 1 diabetes.

The sample holds a few counts of this clone. The V and J genes are TRBV28 and TRBJ1-4; D possibly corresponds to TRBD1 (5 bases). Trimming took 5 bases from V and 3 from J, leaving 13 bases between them. Germline CDR1 and CDR2: MDHEN and SYDVKM. The CDR3 consists of 15 residues. This chain's CDR3 is CASSPAGIANEKLFF. DNA for the CDR3: TGTGCCAGCAGTCCGGCAGGGATCGCTAATGAAAAACTGTTTTTT.

The chain couples TRBV11-2 to TRBJ1-1, with D hard to call. The CDR3 covers 13 residues. The germline V and J ends were trimmed by 5 bases and 0 bases, with 7 bases remaining between them. The germline V gene has CDR1 SGHAT and CDR2 FQNNGV. CDR3 loop: CASSVEMNTEAFF. The CDR3 bases are TGTGCCAGCAGCGTCGAGATGAACACTGAAGCTTTCTTT.

The chain links TRBV28 to TRBJ1-2; 9 positions match TRBD1. CDR3 length: 16 amino acids. Losses at the gene ends were 5 bases for V and 4 bases for J; bases not matched to a gene: 11. From germline, CDR1 is MDHEN and CDR2 SYDVKM. DNA for the CDR3: TGTGCCAGCAGTGAGGGACAGGGAACAGGGGGCTATGGCTACACCTTC. Its translation is CASSEGQGTGGYGYTF.

There are a few counts of this clone. The V and J genes are TRBV7-8 and TRBJ1-4; 7 bases align to TRBD1. In germline, CDR1 is SGHVS, CDR2 FQNEAQ. The CDR3 consists of 14 residues. The J segment lost 4 bases and the V segment lost 3 bases, leaving 2 bases of the junction unmatched. CDR3 DNA sequence: TGTGCCAGCAGCTTGGACAGGATTAATGAAAAACTGTTTTTT. Its translation is CASSLDRINEKLFF.

This clone has only a few counts. The chain links TRBV7-2 to TRBJ2-7, with 8 bases that match TRBD1. V shed 6 bases, J shed 2 bases, and the junction held 0 bases outside the gene matches. The V gene's germline CDR1 is SGHTA and CDR2 FQGNSA. CDR3 length equals 12 residues. The CDR3 sequence is CASRGQAYEQYF. The CDR3 bases are TGTGCCAGCAGGGGACAGGCCTACGAGCAGTACTTC.

This clone was found a few times. The V and J genes are TRBV28 and TRBJ1-2; tentative D call: TRBD1 (5 bases). V lost 5 bases to trimming and J lost 7 bases, with 17 bases between them. CDR1 and CDR2 (germline): MDHEN, SYDVKM. The CDR3 covers 14 residues. The CDR3: CASSTSTGVAGYTF. The CDR3 DNA reads as TGTGCCAGCAGTACCTCCACAGGTGTCGCTGGCTACACCTTC.

A few counts support this clone. This chain links TRBV9 with TRBJ1-1; no reliable D call. The CDR3 is 15 residues long. Germline CDR1 reads SGDLS; CDR2 reads YYNGEE. V lost 3 bases and J 0 bases, leaving 12 bases between the germline ends. In nucleotides, the CDR3 is TGTGCCAGCAGCGAGAGTGGTCACATGAACACTGAAGCTTTCTTT. Translated: CASSESGHMNTEAFF.

Of note for this clone: A read error may explain this, as a much larger clone is one base away. Additional DNA sequences in this sample encode the identical CDR3. The chain recombines TRBV18 with TRBJ1-1; D uncertain. This CDR3 spans 12 amino acids. Germline CDR1 is KGHSH and CDR2 is LQKENI. Here the CDR3 DNA reads TGTGCCAGCTCACCACCGAACACTGAAGCTTTCTTC. The encoded protein is CASSPPNTEAFF. Based on the CDR3 plus reference TRBV18 and TRBJ1-1, the full variable domain is NAGVMQNPRHLVRRRGQEARLRCSPMKGHSHVYWYRQLPEEGLKFMVYLQKENIIDESGMPKERFSAEFPKEGPSILRIQQVVRGDSAAYFCASSPPNTEAFFGQGTRLTVV.

In this sample, this clone turned up a few times. The V and J genes are TRBV5-6 and TRBJ1-1; no definite D call. V was clipped by 3 bases and J by 6 bases, with 9 bases between them. The CDR3 loop spans 12 amino acids. Per the germline V gene, CDR1 is SGHDT and CDR2 is YYEEEE. The CDR3 here is CASSYQGPEAFF. The CDR3 DNA sequence: TGTGCCAGCAGCTACCAAGGGCCTGAAGCTTTCTTT.

To note about this clone: The junction departs from the called germline gene at one end, perhaps through a read error. V usage is TRBV7-7 and J usage is TRBJ2-1; D possibly uses TRBD1 or TRBD2 (5 bases each). Germline V gene lookup returns CDR1 SSHAT and CDR2 FNYEAQ (reference sequence). This CDR3 is built from 13 residues. The CDR3 sequence is CASSLNEGNEQFF. CDR3 coding DNA: TGTGCTAGCAGCTTAAACGAGGGGAATGAGCAGTTCTTC.

This clone was counted between two and nine times. V gene TRBV28 combines with J gene TRBJ1-3; maybe TRBD1 (5 bases). Trimming took 7 bases from V and 7 from J, leaving 20 bases between them. CDR3 length: 15 amino acids. Germline V CDR1 and CDR2: MDHEN, SYDVKM. The CDR3 protein is CASIPPGGGWNTIYF. The CDR3 nucleotides are TGTGCCAGCATCCCCCCCGGGGGGGGTTGGAACACCATATATTTT.

This clone was seen more than once but under ten times. The chain employs TRBV6-5 and TRBJ1-6; D may be TRBD1 (5 bases). V was clipped by 2 bases and J by 7 bases, with 9 bases between them. The CDR3 covers 14 residues. The germline V gene encodes CDR1 MNHEY and CDR2 SVGAGI. Here the CDR3 reads CASSYGRDNSPLHF. The DNA for the CDR3 is TGTGCCAGCAGTTACGGACGGGACAATTCACCCCTCCACTTT.

This clone was observed a few times. V and J are TRBV25-1 and TRBJ1-6, with no clear D. The germline V and J ends were trimmed by 5 bases and 9 bases, with 20 bases remaining between them. The CDR3 spans 16 residues. Germline V CDR1 and CDR2: MGHDK, SYGVNS. The chain's CDR3 is CASSQSGTTWGSPLHF. The DNA of the CDR3 is TGTGCCAGCAGTCAGTCGGGAACCACATGGGGTTCACCCCTCCACTTT.

The sample holds a few counts of this clone. Other DNA sequences in this specimen translate into the identical CDR3. V is TRBV19 and J is TRBJ2-3; D is ambiguous. Trimming stripped 3 bases from V and 4 bases from J, with 5 bases between. This CDR3 spans 12 amino acids. Per germline, CDR1 LNHDA and CDR2 SQIVND (reference sequence). Here the CDR3 DNA reads TGTGCCAGTAGTATGTCTCCAGATACGCAGTATTTT. Its translation: CASSMSPDTQYF.

This chain uses TRBV15 with TRBJ1-3; 7 nucleotides agree with TRBD1. V dropped 3 bases and J dropped 6; count of bases not matched to a gene: 8. Germline V gives CDR1 LNHNV, CDR2 YYDKDF (reference sequence). The CDR3 loop spans 15 amino acids. The CDR3 reads CATSRTTGDLNTIYF. In nucleotides, the CDR3 is TGTGCCACCAGCAGGACTACAGGGGACTTAAACACCATATATTTT.

This clone was seen only a few times. Other DNA sequences in the sample encode the same CDR3. The chain recombines TRBV30 with TRBJ2-3; possible D gene TRBD1, 6 bases. This CDR3 contains 13 residues. Germline assignment: CDR1 GTSNPN and CDR2 SVGIG (reference sequence). The germline V and J ends were trimmed by 5 bases and 3 bases, with 12 bases remaining between them. The CDR3 loop reads CAWGQGSTDTQYF. CDR3 coding DNA: TGTGCCTGGGGGCAGGGGAGTACAGATACGCAGTATTTT.

This clone was seen a few times. V and J are TRBV7-2 and TRBJ2-3; D is undetermined. The V gene lost 3 bases and the J gene lost 11 bases, with 21 bases spanning the gap. CDR1 and CDR2 from the germline V gene are SGHTA and FQGNSA. The CDR3 extends over 15 amino acids. The CDR3 DNA reads as TGTGCCAGCAGCTTTGCTATGGCTGCTCCCCCTGAGCAGTATTTT. The encoded protein is CASSFAMAAPPEQYF. Full variable domain (outside the CDR3, taken from reference TRBV7-2 and TRBJ2-3): GAGVSQSPSNKVTEKGKDVELRCDPISGHTALYWYRQSLGQGLEFLIYFQGNSAPDKSGLPSDRFSAERTGGSVSTLTIQRTQQEDSAVYLCASSFAMAAPPEQYFGPGTRLTVL.

This clone came up a few times. The chain combines TRBV5-1 with TRBJ2-6, with unresolved D. This CDR3 region has 14 residues. CDR1 SGHRS and CDR2 YFSETQ come from the germline V gene. V dropped 4 bases and J dropped 0 bases, with 5 bases sitting between them. CDR3 region: CASSPDSGANVLTF. The CDR3 DNA is TGCGCCAGCAGCCCAGACTCTGGGGCCAACGTCCTGACTTTC.

In this sample, this clone turned up a few times. V is TRBV6-5 and J is TRBJ1-6; TRBD1 matches 7 bases. This CDR3 spans 15 amino acids. Unmatched junction bases numbered 9, after V lost 6 bases and J lost 7 bases. Per germline, CDR1 MNHEY and CDR2 SVGAGI. CDR3 nucleotides: TGTGCCAGCAGACCTCCGACAGGGACGAATTCACCCCTCCACTTT. This gives the protein CASRPPTGTNSPLHF.

The chain combines TRBV4-1 with TRBJ2-7, with 12 bases matching TRBD2. V lost 8 bases, J lost 7 bases, and 6 bases stayed unmatched. Germline-derived CDR1 and CDR2 are MGHRA and YSYEKL. There are 13 residues in the CDR3. CDR3 nucleotide sequence: TGCGCCAGCGGACTAGCGGGATCCTTGGAGCAGTACTTC. Amino acids: CASGLAGSLEQYF.

The chain uses TRBV6-1 and TRBJ2-3, with D possibly called TRBD1 or TRBD2 (5 bases each). Germline CDR1 and CDR2: MNHNS and SASEGT. This CDR3 has 16 amino acids. The V end was cut by 2 bases, the J end by 0 bases, with 12 bases between. CDR3 sequence: CASSEWGRLSTDTQYF. The CDR3 region has the DNA TGTGCCAGCAGTGAATGGGGGAGACTTAGCACAGATACGCAGTATTTT.

This clone appeared a few times. CDR3 residues: CASSEAGSYEQYF. Written as DNA, the CDR3 is TGTGCCAGCAGTGAAGCGGGGTCCTACGAGCAGTACTTC. The chain joins TRBV6-1 to TRBJ2-7; unclear D gene. CDR1 is MNHNS, CDR2 SASEGT, per germline. V lost 0 bases to trimming and J lost 1 base, with 4 bases between them. The CDR3 runs to 13 residues.

The chain is built from TRBV10-3 and TRBJ1-1; D possibly corresponds to TRBD1 (5 bases). V gave up 10 bases and J gave up 1 base, with 13 bases separating them. This CDR3 comprises 13 residues. The germline gives CDR1 ENHRY, CDR2 SYGVKD. Written as DNA, the CDR3 is TGTGCCAGCACCGGGACGGAGAACACTGAAGCTTTCTTT. Amino acid sequence: CASTGTENTEAFF.

This clone was counted only a few times. The V and J genes are TRBV18 and TRBJ1-1, with 12 nucleotides matching TRBD1. V trimming: 4 bases; J trimming: 5 bases; junction bases outside the gene matches: 8. The CDR3 spans 16 residues. Per the germline V gene, CDR1 is KGHSH and CDR2 is LQKENI. CDR3 sequence: CASSHSGTGGFTEAFF. The CDR3 nucleotides are TGTGCCAGCTCACATTCGGGGACAGGGGGCTTTACTGAAGCTTTCTTT.

This clone came up a few times. Different DNA sequences within this sample yield the same CDR3. The chain joins TRBV5-1 to TRBJ2-3; tentatively, D is TRBD1 (5 bases). This CDR3 region has 14 residues. Trimming left V 0 bases short and J 2 bases short, with 7 bases between. In germline, CDR1 is SGHRS, CDR2 YFSETQ. The DNA of the CDR3 is TGCGCCAGCAGCTTGGAGGGGTCCACAGATACGCAGTATTTT. Translated: CASSLEGSTDTQYF.

Only a few counts were recorded for this clone. V gene TRBV6-1 combines with J gene TRBJ1-2; D is unclear. Germline lookup yields CDR1 MNHNS and CDR2 SASEGT. The CDR3 totals 15 residues. The V end was cut by 7 bases, the J end by 3 bases, with 18 bases between. CDR3 residues: CASIFVNTADYGYTF. CDR3 bases: TGTGCCAGCATCTTCGTCAACACGGCGGACTATGGCTACACCTTC.

The rearrangement uses TRBV9 and TRBJ1-2; TRBD1 might be the D (6 bases). The germline V and J ends were trimmed by 2 bases and 3 bases, with 8 bases remaining between them. The CDR3 consists of 13 residues. CDR1 is SGDLS, CDR2 YYNGEE, per germline. CDR3 coding DNA: TGTGCCAGCAGCGTTCGGACAGACTATGGCTACACCTTC. This codes for CASSVRTDYGYTF.

For this clone: Other DNA sequences from this sample encode an identical CDR3 as well. V is TRBV7-9 and J is TRBJ2-7; 9 nucleotides line up with TRBD1. The CDR3 length is 14 residues. V shed 1 base and J 2 bases; nucleotides not matched to a gene: 0. Per germline, CDR1 SEHNR and CDR2 FQNEAQ (reference sequence). CDR3 DNA: TGTGCCAGCAGCTTAGGACAGGGGGCCTACGAGCAGTACTTC. This sequence encodes CASSLGQGAYEQYF.

This clone was recorded only once. The chain links TRBV5-4 to TRBJ1-2; tentative D call: TRBD1 (6 bases). Trimming removed 4 bases from V and 0 bases from J, with 13 bases in between. Germline V CDR1 and CDR2: SGHNT, YYREEE (reference sequence). The CDR3 runs to 15 residues. DNA for the CDR3: TGTGCCAGCAGCCCCGGACAGAGCTCTAACTATGGCTACACCTTC. Its translation: CASSPGQSSNYGYTF.

The chain links TRBV6-6 to TRBJ1-1; D is undetermined. The ends were cut back, 7 bases at V and 3 bases at J, with 12 bases in the middle. This CDR3 has 13 amino acids. CDR1 is MNHNY, CDR2 SVGAGI, per germline (reference sequence). This CDR3 reads CASKSLRDTEAFF. CDR3 sequence (DNA): TGTGCCAGCAAGTCCTTAAGGGACACTGAAGCTTTCTTT.